This T cell receptor beta chain appears in the sequencing data of a study of CD8 T cell repertoires and HIV-1 epitope variants. Study background: Each of Twenty-five Gag and Nef epitope peptides stimulated a separate culture. Tested: three Gag epitope families, Nef HW9 and YT9. Equal numbers of autologous T cell-negative cells presented antigen to enriched T cells.

Method: immunoSEQ multiplex PCR; TCRdb's copy keeps in-frame clones and lacks some. The sample shows over 90,000 clones, 60% to 80% of them seen only once. Germline V gives CDR1 SNHLY, CDR2 FYNNEI. Trimming removed 7 bases from V and 2 bases from J; junction bases left unmatched: 2. CDR3 size: 15 residues. The chain joins TRBV2 to TRBJ2-1, with 13 bases lining up with TRBD2. The source of this sequence is a male donor with HIV. The sequenced material came from uncultured baseline CD8+ T cells from peripheral blood mononuclear cells (PBMCs). The CDR3 loop is CASTGLAGAYNEQFF. In nucleotides, the CDR3 is TGTGCCAGCACTGGACTAGCGGGAGCCTACAATGAGCAGTTCTTC. The whole variable domain, remainder taken from reference TRBV2 and TRBJ2-1, is EPEVTQTPSHQVTQMGQEVILRCVPISNHLYFYWYRQILGQKVEFLVSFYNNEISEKSEIFDDQFSVERPDGSNFTLKIRSTKLEDSAMYFCASTGLAGAYNEQFFGPGTRLTVL.